This T cell receptor (beta chain) was sequenced during a study of PD-1 blockade in classical Hodgkin lymphoma. The time point was: newly diagnosed, previously untreated cHL patient sample. Negative selection with magnets was how CD8+ T cells were isolated from the thawed PBMCs. The CDR3 totals 18 residues. Germline V gene lookup returns CDR1 SGHTA and CDR2 FQGNSA. J was trimmed by 5 bases and V by 5 bases; bases with no gene match: 14. TCRdb's copy holds only in-frame clones and misses some; the assay was immunoSEQ multiplex PCR. The profile shows 21,000 or so clones, roughly 89% of them singletons. What was sequenced was CD8+ T cells from blood. V gene TRBV7-2 combines with J gene TRBJ2-1, with 11 bases identical to TRBD2. The receptor was isolated from a human donor with classical Hodgkin lymphoma. The CDR3 DNA reads as TGTGCCAGCAGCCCCCGGACAGGGGCTAGCGGGAGGCACAATGAGCAGTTCTTC. It codes for CASSPRTGASGRHNEQFF. Using reference TRBV7-2 and TRBJ2-1 for the parts outside the CDR3, the full variable domain is GAGVSQSPSNKVTEKGKDVELRCDPISGHTALYWYRQSLGQGLEFLIYFQGNSAPDKSGLPSDRFSAERTGGSVSTLTIQRTQQEDSAVYLCASSPRTGASGRHNEQFFGPGTRLTVL.